These T cell receptor beta chains were read from a single sample in a study of control samples from healthy donors and cancer patients. The method was immunoSEQ multiplex PCR; TCRdb's version includes in-frame clones alone and lacks a portion of them. The profile shows about 14,000 clones, around 77% of them singletons. What was sequenced was formalin-fixed, paraffin-embedded tissue. Receptors originate from a female donor with lung cancer. The CDR3 runs from the conserved cysteine through the conserved F or W. A D gene is named only where the DNA matches it firmly. Size values are once, few and many counts, or a class for expanded clones, and some rows have none.

CDR3 length	D gene	V gene	J gene	clone size	CDR3 DNA	CDR3 protein
14	-	TRBV7-9	TRBJ2-7	few	TGTGCCAGCAGCTTAAGTCAGAGGTCCTACGAGCAGTACTTC	CASSLSQRSYEQYF
13	-	TRBV29-1	TRBJ1-5	-	TGCAGCGTTCGGGACAATTTAAATCAGCCCCAGCATTTT	CSVRDNLNQPQHF
16	TRBD2	TRBV14	TRBJ2-5	-	TGTGCCAGCAGCCAAGATTTAGTAGCGGGGAAAGAGACCCAGTACTTC	CASSQDLVAGKETQYF
15	-	TRBV5-4	TRBJ1-1	few	TGTGCCAGCAGGGTCGGGGGGAACTTGAACACTGAAGCTTTCTTT	CASRVGGNLNTEAFF
15	TRBD2	TRBV7-2	TRBJ2-3	-	TGTGCCAGCTTCGGTAGCGGGAAAAGCACAGATACGCAGTATTTT	CASFGSGKSTDTQYF
15	-	TRBV7-2	TRBJ2-7	-	TGTGCCAGCAGCTCCTATCTCCAGGCGGACTACGAGCAGTACTTC	CASSSYLQADYEQYF
13	TRBD1	TRBV4-3	TRBJ2-1	-	TGCGCCAGCTCGGGACAGGGGAGTCGGGAGCAGTTCTTC	CASSGQGSREQFF
14	TRBD1	TRBV25-1	TRBJ1-1	-	TGTGCCAGCAGGACGACAGGGGAAGTTACTGAAGCTTTCTTT	CASRTTGEVTEAFF
14	-	TRBV7-9	TRBJ2-7	-	TGTGCCAGCAGCCCAAGTTGGGGACCCTACGAGCAGTACTTC	CASSPSWGPYEQYF
16	-	TRBV27	TRBJ2-6	-	TGTGCCAGCAGTTTCGCGGCATCCTCTGGGGCCAACGTCCTGACTTTC	CASSFAASSGANVLTF
11	-	TRBV7-2	TRBJ2-1	-	TGTGCCAGCAGGCTCGGCGGTGAGCAGTTCTTC	CASRLGGEQFF
14	TRBD1	TRBV7-2	TRBJ2-4	-	TGTGCCAGCAGTGATACAGGGGGCAAAAACATTCAGTACTTC	CASSDTGGKNIQYF
13	-	TRBV12-3/TRBV12-4	TRBJ2-3	-	TGTGCCAGCAGTCTACCCCCCGCAGATACGCAGTATTTT	CASSLPPADTQYF
14	-	TRBV7-2	TRBJ2-1	-	TGTGCCAGCAGCTTCCTTAGCTCCTACAATGAGCAGTTCTTC	CASSFLSSYNEQFF
14	-	TRBV12-5	TRBJ1-1	-	TGTGCTAGTGGTCTAGGGGTCGCGAACACTGAAGCTTTCTTT	CASGLGVANTEAFF
13	-	TRBV4-3	TRBJ2-7	-	TGCGCCAGCAGCCAAGAACCTATCACCGAGCAGTACTTC	CASSQEPITEQYF
15	-	TRBV6-5	TRBJ1-3	-	TGTGCCAGCAGCCGCGCGGGGGTAGCTGGAAACACCATATATTTT	CASSRAGVAGNTIYF
16	-	TRBV7-9	TRBJ2-6	few	TGTGCCAGCAGCTTAGCGCTAGCTCCTGGGGCCAACGTCCTGACTTTC	CASSLALAPGANVLTF
13	-	TRBV29-1	TRBJ2-1	-	TGCAGCGTCGGGGACCGGGGTTTCAATGAGCAGTTCTTC	CSVGDRGFNEQFF
12	-	TRBV29-1	TRBJ2-1	few	TGCAGCGTTGAAGATCCGGGGGCCCGCCGGTTCTTC	CSVEDPGARRFF
15	-	TRBV7-2	TRBJ1-5	-	TGTGCCAGCAGCGTCGACAACAACCGCAATCAGCCCCAGCATTTT	CASSVDNNRNQPQHF
14	TRBD2	TRBV7-2	TRBJ2-5	-	TGTGCCAGCAGCTCCCCTGCCGGGAGGGAGACCCAGTACTTC	CASSSPAGRETQYF
13	-	TRBV7-3	TRBJ1-6	-	TGTGCCAGCAGCTTAACGGTGAATTCACCCCTCCACTTT	CASSLTVNSPLHF
13	-	TRBV12-3/TRBV12-4	TRBJ2-5	-	TGTGCCAGCAGTTTCAGGGGAGAAGAGACCCAGTACTTC	CASSFRGEETQYF
12	-	TRBV12-3/TRBV12-4	TRBJ1-2	once	TGTGCCAGCACCGGGGTTGACTATGGCTACACCTTC	CASTGVDYGYTF
15	-	TRBV4-1	TRBJ1-5	-	TGCGCCAGCAGCCAAGAACGGGACAGCAATCAGCCCCAGCATTTT	CASSQERDSNQPQHF
13	TRBD1	TRBV27	TRBJ1-2	-	TGTGCCAGCAGTTACAGGGGGCGCGGTGGCTACACCTTC	CASSYRGRGGYTF
17	-	TRBV7-6	TRBJ2-2	-	TGTGCCAGCAGCTCGGGGGCTCCTCTAAAGAACACCGGGGAGCTGTTTTTT	CASSSGAPLKNTGELFF
15	-	TRBV6-1	TRBJ1-1	-	TGTGCCAGCAGTGAAACAGGCTTTCCTCACACTGAAGCTTTCTTT	CASSETGFPHTEAFF
16	TRBD1	TRBV7-9	TRBJ2-7	-	TGTGCCAGCAGCAAGCCGGGACAGATATCTACCTACGAGCAGTACTTC	CASSKPGQISTYEQYF
11	-	TRBV7-9	TRBJ2-7	-	TGTGCCAGCAGCTTGGATTACGAGCAGTACTTC	CASSLDYEQYF
15	TRBD1	TRBV6-5	TRBJ1-2	-	TGTGCCAGCAGAGACCTAGGACAGGCAATCTATGGCTACACCTTC	CASRDLGQAIYGYTF